The T cell receptor beta chain described here comes from a study of brain T cells in children with intractable seizures. General study results and limits: Absence of clones before surgery may stem from lower sequencing depth.

Time point: blood from clinic visit 5 months post-surgery; TSC patient then seizure free. Sequencing was limited to surgery cases with top T cell transcript signatures in brain tissue. At least one anti-epileptic drug was given before surgery. The CDR3 has 15 amino acids. V dropped 5 bases and J dropped 1 base, with 11 bases sitting between them. CDR1 is MNHEY, CDR2 SMNVEV, per germline (reference sequence). Details on this clone: What it binds is not known.

TCRdb's table, derived via immunoSEQ multiplex PCR, lists solely in-frame clones and lacks some. The sample lists 340,000 or so clones; over 90% were seen once. The rearrangement uses TRBV27 and TRBJ1-4; D perhaps matches TRBD1 (5 bases). The sequencing used peripheral blood, collected approximately 5 months after surgery. This receptor was obtained from a boy under three years old with tuberous sclerosis and intractable seizures. CDR3 nucleotides: TGTGCCAGCAGTCCTCGGGACGGAACTAATGAAAAACTGTTTTTT. Translating gives CASSPRDGTNEKLFF. Full variable domain (outside the CDR3, taken from reference TRBV27 and TRBJ1-4): EAQVTQNPRYLITVTGKKLTVTCSQNMNHEYMSWYRQDPGLGLRQIYYSMNVEVTDKGDVPEGYKVSRKEKRNFPLILESPSPNQTSLYFCASSPRDGTNEKLFFGSGTQLSVL.